This is a list of T cell receptor beta chains from one sample in a study of shared clonotypes between healthy human individuals. Sequenced by immunoSEQ multiplex PCR; TCRdb stores in-frame clones only, minus some. Found here are 950,000 to 1,200,000 clones, 77% of them singletons; the top ten hold roughly 0.9%. The sample comprised memory CD4+ T cells from PBMCs. The receptors originated from a man between 18 and 35 years old in good health. Some clones in this sample may be carry-over from other donors' samples. Each CDR3 is given with its conserved first and last residue. Each record gives: V gene, J gene, CDR3 protein.

v_call: TRBV10-2; j_call: TRBJ2-5; cdr3_aa: CATAAAQETQYF
v_call: TRBV20-1; j_call: TRBJ2-5; cdr3_aa: CSATWETQYF
v_call: TRBV6-1; j_call: TRBJ1-1; cdr3_aa: CASRVGDRNTEAFF
v_call: TRBV14; j_call: TRBJ2-7; cdr3_aa: CASSRLGTDSWEQYF
v_call: TRBV2; j_call: TRBJ1-2; cdr3_aa: CASSEALRGHGYTF
v_call: TRBV7-2; j_call: TRBJ1-5; cdr3_aa: CASSFRQGNQPQHF
v_call: TRBV5-4; j_call: TRBJ2-1; cdr3_aa: CASSPGPGSSSYNEQFF
v_call: TRBV28; j_call: TRBJ2-7; cdr3_aa: CASSSSTRDYEQYF
v_call: TRBV5-1; j_call: TRBJ2-7; cdr3_aa: CASSLTELLSTRQYF
v_call: TRBV25-1; j_call: TRBJ1-1; cdr3_aa: CASSRGGEEAFF
v_call: TRBV19; j_call: TRBJ2-2; cdr3_aa: CASSEPRSGANWELFF
v_call: TRBV5-1; j_call: TRBJ1-2; cdr3_aa: CASSFEQWDGYTF
v_call: TRBV21-1; j_call: TRBJ2-7; cdr3_aa: CASRWVGAGGPGYEQYF
v_call: TRBV6-5; j_call: TRBJ2-2; cdr3_aa: CASTKRTNTGELFF
v_call: TRBV28; j_call: TRBJ2-7; cdr3_aa: CASKDGSYEQYF
v_call: TRBV28; j_call: TRBJ1-2; cdr3_aa: CASSNNEGDGYTF
v_call: TRBV2; j_call: TRBJ2-3; cdr3_aa: CASSKVGGIDTQYF
v_call: TRBV2; j_call: TRBJ2-2; cdr3_aa: CASIAGVDTGELFF
v_call: TRBV6-6; j_call: TRBJ2-7; cdr3_aa: CASSSGGEQYF
v_call: TRBV28; j_call: TRBJ1-2; cdr3_aa: CASRRWGGQVPYGYTF
v_call: TRBV11-3; j_call: TRBJ2-3; cdr3_aa: CASSSGLPGTQYF
v_call: TRBV7-2; j_call: TRBJ1-1; cdr3_aa: CASSRWRGASTEAFF
v_call: TRBV2; j_call: TRBJ1-2; cdr3_aa: CASSVQGGGYTF
v_call: TRBV29-1; j_call: TRBJ2-3; cdr3_aa: CSVGSTGLTDTQYF
v_call: TRBV6-5; j_call: TRBJ2-2; cdr3_aa: CASSYSGVGNTGELFF
v_call: TRBV28; j_call: TRBJ1-2; cdr3_aa: CASSSYGYTF
v_call: TRBV11-3; j_call: TRBJ2-1; cdr3_aa: CASSLSPYNEQFF
v_call: TRBV28; j_call: TRBJ2-7; cdr3_aa: CAVGGIYEQYF
v_call: TRBV7-2; j_call: TRBJ2-7; cdr3_aa: CASSHLRREDEQYF
v_call: TRBV7-2; j_call: TRBJ2-3; cdr3_aa: CASTPGGDTDTQYF
v_call: TRBV6-5; j_call: TRBJ2-1; cdr3_aa: CASRPGLEGYNEQFF
v_call: TRBV5-4; j_call: TRBJ2-1; cdr3_aa: CASSPDGSSYNEQFF
v_call: TRBV30; j_call: TRBJ2-2; cdr3_aa: CAWHGGGASGELFF
v_call: TRBV27; j_call: -; cdr3_aa: CASGTSGTYEQYF
v_call: TRBV19; j_call: TRBJ1-2; cdr3_aa: CASQKTGTDNYGYTF
v_call: TRBV27; j_call: TRBJ1-2; cdr3_aa: CASSRGRTLNYGYTF
v_call: TRBV6-1; j_call: TRBJ2-1; cdr3_aa: CASSVSGLNEQFF
v_call: TRBV9; j_call: TRBJ2-1; cdr3_aa: CASSLGLPYNEQFF
v_call: TRBV9; j_call: TRBJ2-5; cdr3_aa: CASSATGQAKETQYF
v_call: TRBV18; j_call: TRBJ2-7; cdr3_aa: CASSPAMSYEQYF
v_call: TRBV27; j_call: TRBJ2-3; cdr3_aa: CASSLIWAGEREVPLSTQYF
v_call: TRBV5-1; j_call: TRBJ1-1; cdr3_aa: CASSTQGADTEAFF
v_call: TRBV28; j_call: TRBJ2-3; cdr3_aa: CASREGAAPQYF
v_call: TRBV7-3; j_call: TRBJ2-1; cdr3_aa: CASSLRGQGSEQFF
v_call: TRBV7-2; j_call: TRBJ1-5; cdr3_aa: CASSRKQGQPQHF
v_call: TRBV6-6; j_call: TRBJ1-5; cdr3_aa: CASAGQGYSNQPQHF
v_call: TRBV6-6; j_call: TRBJ1-1; cdr3_aa: CASRRQGKGEAFF
v_call: TRBV5-1; j_call: TRBJ2-3; cdr3_aa: CASSLVPSPADTQYF
v_call: TRBV5-1; j_call: TRBJ2-3; cdr3_aa: CASSLGLAGVIDTQYF
v_call: TRBV29-1; j_call: TRBJ1-5; cdr3_aa: CSVVDRAGQPQHF
v_call: TRBV7-3; j_call: TRBJ1-2; cdr3_aa: CASSSGRQGQGYTF
v_call: TRBV9; j_call: TRBJ1-1; cdr3_aa: CASSSGSGRVTEAFF
v_call: TRBV7-3; j_call: TRBJ2-2; cdr3_aa: CASSLRQGVSTGELFF